This T cell receptor beta chain was captured by sequencing in a study of chemoradiotherapy in HPV16-positive cancers. Study-level points and caveats: Candidate HPV-specific clones and E7-related TCR motifs grew in tumor during treatment.

With regard to this clone: What it recognizes is unknown.

This CDR3 is built from 13 residues. With 0 bases removed from V and 8 bases from J, the gap between germline ends came to 8 bases. Germline V gene sequence: CDR1 KGHSH, CDR2 LQKENI. Assay used: immunoSEQ multiplex PCR; TCRdb lists only in-frame clones, some missing. The sample yields tens of thousands of clones, more than 70% seen once. This material consisted of blood, taken from a patient who underwent chemoradiotherapy. The TCR originated in a human donor with HPV-associated anogenital cancer. The rearrangement joins TRBV18 to TRBJ2-4, with D tentatively TRBD1 or TRBD2 (5 bases each). The CDR3 DNA reads TGTGCCAGCTCACCACCGGGACCCCACATTCAGTACTTC. Amino acid sequence: CASSPPGPHIQYF.